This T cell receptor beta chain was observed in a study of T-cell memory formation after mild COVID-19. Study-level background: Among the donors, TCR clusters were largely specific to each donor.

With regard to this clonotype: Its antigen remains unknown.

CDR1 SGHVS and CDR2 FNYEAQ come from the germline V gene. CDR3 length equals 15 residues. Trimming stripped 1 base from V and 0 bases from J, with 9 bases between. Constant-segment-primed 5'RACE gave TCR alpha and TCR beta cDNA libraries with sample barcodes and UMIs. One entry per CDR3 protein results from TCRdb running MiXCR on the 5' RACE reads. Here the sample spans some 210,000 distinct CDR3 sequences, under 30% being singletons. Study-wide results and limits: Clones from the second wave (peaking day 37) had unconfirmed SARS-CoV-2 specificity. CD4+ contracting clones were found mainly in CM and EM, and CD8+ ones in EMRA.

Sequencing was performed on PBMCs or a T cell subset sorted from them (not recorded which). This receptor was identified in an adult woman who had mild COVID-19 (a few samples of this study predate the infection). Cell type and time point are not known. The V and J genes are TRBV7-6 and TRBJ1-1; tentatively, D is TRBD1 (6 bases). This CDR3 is CASSLGQVVNTEAFF. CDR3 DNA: TGTGCCAGCAGCTTAGGACAGGTCGTGAACACTGAAGCTTTCTTT.